This T cell receptor (beta chain) was captured in a study of blood T cell repertoires in COVID-19. About the research overall: Italy, Spain and the United States were the sources of the convalescent and acute COVID-19 samples. PBMCs, B-cell-depleted T cells, or T cells were the source of the cDNA or gDNA that made up the material.

The CDR3 contains 11 residues. Germline assignment: CDR1 SNHLY and CDR2 FYNNEI. About this clone itself: One end of the junction fails to match germline, which may point to a read error.

Original handling: It was from reference gene primer amplification that nucleated cell counts were estimated. The protocol was immunoSEQ multiplex PCR, while the TCRdb copy is restricted to in-frame clones and leaves out a portion. The V and J calls and clone size come from that table; D and trimming were worked out from the DNA. The table lists about 210,000 clones, around three quarters of them singletons, with over 7% in the top ten. The origin of this receptor is a woman aged 65 to 85 with acute or convalescent COVID-19. This chain connects TRBV2 to TRBJ2-5; D unclear. Material for sequencing was peripheral blood. The CDR3 DNA follows: TGTGCCAGTACCCAACTGGAGATCCAGTACTTC. It yields the protein CASTQLEIQYF.